This record concerns one T cell receptor (beta chain) sequence. Antigen: not known. The data originate from a study of CD8 T cells in Susac syndrome. On the study more broadly: Patients with Susac syndrome who were sequenced included about 6 with active disease and roughly 8 in remission.

Germline V lookup: CDR1 PRHDT, CDR2 FYEKMQ (reference sequence). Trimming took 5 bases from V and 3 from J, leaving 16 bases between them. This CDR3 contains 15 residues. Points from the study as a whole: CD8+ clones in Susac expanded most in TEMRA cells and active patients.

Roughly 0.45 to 1 ug RNA was reverse transcribed with random hexamers. By means of immunoSEQ multiplex PCR, TCR beta CDR3 spanning 54 Vbeta and 13 Jbeta underwent amplification. TCRdb reprocessed the immunoSEQ multiplex PCR reads with MiXCR, giving one entry per CDR3 protein. The table includes around 80,000 distinct CDR3 sequences, under 95% detected once. Sequenced input: CD8+ T cells from PBMCs. The V call is TRBV13, the J call TRBJ1-1; D is unresolved. The sequence came from a human donor with Susac syndrome. The CDR3 DNA reads TGTGCCAGCAGCCCCTCTACGACACCAGACACTGAAGCTTTCTTT. Protein: CASSPSTTPDTEAFF.